The next 3 T cell receptor beta chains were all read from a single sample in a study of PD-L1 blockade in urothelial cancer. Sequencing was performed with immunoSEQ multiplex PCR; in TCRdb, only in-frame clones are kept and a portion is missing. The sample carries tens of thousands of clones, approximately 82% recorded once. Time point: peripheral blood 6 weeks after treatment start. The sample here was PBMCs, taken around atezolizumab (anti-PD-L1) treatment. The receptors stem from a man in his 70s with urothelial cancer.

CDR3 loop: CASRLQGVGETQYF. DNA for the CDR3: TGTGCCAGCAGACTTCAGGGGGTTGGGGAGACCCAGTACTTC. The genes are TRBV28 and TRBJ2-5; 7 bases are shared with TRBD1. Germline V gene sequence: CDR1 MDHEN, CDR2 SYDVKM. This CDR3 comprises 14 residues. The ends lost 6 bases at V and 5 bases at J; junction bases unmatched: 9.

This clone showed up just a few times. This chain uses TRBV5-4 with TRBJ1-4; 11 bases line up with TRBD1. V lost 4 bases to trimming and J lost 5 bases; unmatched junction nucleotides: 1. This CDR3 comprises 14 residues. Germline V gene data show CDR1 as SGHNT and CDR2 as YYREEE (reference sequence). Here the CDR3 reads CASSRDRGNEKLFF. CDR3 coding DNA: TGTGCCAGCAGCCGGGACAGGGGGAATGAAAAACTGTTTTTT.

The CDR3 DNA reads as TGTGCCAGCAGCAACGGGGGGACTAGCTCCTACAATGAGCAGTTCTTC. Translating it yields CASSNGGTSSYNEQFF. This chain links TRBV7-6 with TRBJ2-1; TRBD2 matches 8 bases. The V gene end was trimmed by 5 bases and the J gene end by 0 bases; junction bases not matched to a gene: 6. The CDR3 extends over 16 amino acids. Germline values: CDR1 SGHVS, CDR2 FNYEAQ.